Shown below are 27 T cell receptor beta chains from a single sample sequenced in a study of T cell repertoires in cytomegalovirus infection. TCRdb ran MiXCR on the reads and lists one entry per CDR3 protein. The top ten hold over 10% of the sample, which has around 770,000 distinct CDR3 sequences, almost 30% seen once. The antigens for these receptors are not known. The starting material was cultured CD8+ T cells from PBMCs, obtained from culture after CMV antigen stimulation. These receptors all stem from a human donor in good health (CMV status not recorded). Some clones in this sample may be carry-over from other donors' samples.

The rearrangement links TRBV9 to TRBJ1-1; D gene uncertain. Per the germline V gene, CDR1 is SGDLS and CDR2 is YYNGEE. V gave up 7 bases and J gave up 8 bases, with 15 bases separating them. The CDR3 contains 12 residues. The CDR3 nucleotides read TGTGCCAGCGCCCGGGTGGGTGCCGAAGCTTTCTTT. Translated: CASARVGAEAFF.

A remark on this clonotype: A much bigger clone sits one base away, suggesting this may be a read error. V and J are TRBV7-8 and TRBJ2-2; a weak D match, TRBD2 (6 bases). The CDR3 is made up of 17 amino acids. Per germline, CDR1 SGHVS and CDR2 FQNEAQ. CDR3 coding DNA: TGTGCCAGCAGCTTAGCGCGTATGGGACGGGGCACCGGGGGGCTGTTTTTT. As protein: CASSLARMGRGTGGLFF. The whole variable domain, remainder taken from reference TRBV7-8 and TRBJ2-2, is GAGVSQSPRYKVAKRGQDVALRCDPISGHVSLFWYQQALGQGPEFLTYFQNEAQLDKSGLPSDRFFAERPEGSVSTLKIQRTQQEDSAVYLCASSLARMGRGTGGLFFGEGSRLTVL.

This clonotype turned up a few times. The J gene is TRBJ2-3, the V gene TRBV5-1; D gene uncertain. The V end lost 3 bases, the J end lost 2 bases, and 13 bases lay between the germline ends. The germline gives CDR1 SGHRS, CDR2 YFSETQ. The CDR3 runs 15 residues. DNA for the CDR3: TGCGCCAGCAGCTCCGACCTTTCAACCACAGATACGCAGTATTTT. It encodes CASSSDLSTTDTQYF.

The chain carries TRBV29-1 and TRBJ1-2; D not resolved. Germline loops: CDR1 SQVTM, CDR2 ANQGSEA. The CDR3 consists of 12 residues. V was trimmed by 3 bases and J by 7 bases, leaving 12 bases between them. CDR3 protein: CSVDTGNGGYTF. Here the CDR3 DNA reads TGCAGCGTTGATACGGGGAATGGTGGCTACACCTTC.

This clonotype came up a few times. This rearrangement joins TRBV12-3 or TRBV12-4 to TRBJ2-5; possible D gene TRBD2, 6 bases. V lost 5 bases and J 5 bases, leaving 18 bases between the germline ends. The CDR3 is made up of 15 amino acids. The CDR3 DNA reads as TGTGCCAGCAGTCCCTCTCTCACGAGCGGGGAGACCCAGTACTTC. It is translated as CASSPSLTSGETQYF.

Regarding this clonotype: The junction departs from the called germline gene at one end, perhaps through a read error. The V and J genes are TRBV12-3 or TRBV12-4 and TRBJ2-1; D perhaps matches TRBD1 (6 bases). The CDR3 length is 17 residues. In DNA, the CDR3 is TGTGCCAGCAGCTTAGAGGGTGGCAGGGGTTGGGCCAATGAGCAGTTCTTC. This sequence encodes CASSLEGGRGWANEQFF.

V is TRBV7-9 and J is TRBJ1-1; 7 nucleotides align to TRBD1. The CDR3 consists of 14 residues. V shed 4 bases and J 4 bases; nucleotides not matched to a gene: 6. Germline values: CDR1 SEHNR, CDR2 FQNEAQ (reference sequence). The CDR3 loop reads CASSSAGGGTEAFF. CDR3 nucleotide sequence: TGTGCCAGCAGCTCGGCAGGGGGGGGCACTGAAGCTTTCTTT.

This chain connects TRBV20-1 to TRBJ2-3; 9 bases line up with TRBD2. The CDR3 runs to 15 residues. From germline, CDR1 is DFQATT and CDR2 SNEGSKA (reference sequence). The trim removed 4 bases at V and 2 bases at J, leaving 7 bases unmatched. CDR3 in DNA: TGCAGTGCTACAAGGAGCGGGGGGCCCACAGATACGCAGTATTTT. This gives the protein CSATRSGGPTDTQYF.

This clonotype was counted between two and nine times. V and J are TRBV20-1 and TRBJ1-1; D is undetermined. Trimming removed 6 bases from V and 4 bases from J, with 9 bases in between. This CDR3 spans 11 amino acids. CDR1 is DFQATT, CDR2 SNEGSKA, per germline (reference sequence). CDR3 protein: CSAARGTEAFF. CDR3 bases: TGCAGTGCGGCCCGGGGCACTGAAGCTTTCTTT.

This sequence joins TRBV27 and TRBJ2-7; perhaps D is TRBD1 or TRBD2 (5 bases each). CDR3 size: 14 residues. CDR1 and CDR2 (germline): MNHEY, SMNVEV (reference sequence). With 8 bases removed from V and 4 bases from J, the gap between germline ends came to 18 bases. CDR3: CASQPGGRGYEQYF. The CDR3 bases are TGTGCCAGCCAACCTGGGGGACGGGGTTACGAGCAGTACTTC.

This chain joins TRBV19 and TRBJ1-5, with TRBD1 identical over 7 bases. V shed 5 bases and J 0 bases; nucleotides not matched to a gene: 7. There are 16 residues in the CDR3. Germline CDR1 LNHDA, CDR2 SQIVND (reference sequence). The CDR3 reads CASSYRGEYSNQPQHF. CDR3 in DNA: TGTGCCAGTAGTTACAGGGGCGAATATAGCAATCAGCCCCAGCATTTT.

J is TRBJ1-2 and V is TRBV6-6, with 8 bases matching TRBD1. Per the germline V gene, CDR1 is MNHNY and CDR2 is SVGAGI (reference sequence). The CDR3 covers 16 residues. Trimming removed 5 bases from V and 2 bases from J; junction bases left unmatched: 10. The CDR3 bases are TGTGCCAGCAGTATACTCGAGAGACAGGGGAACTATGGCTACACCTTC. Protein sequence: CASSILERQGNYGYTF.

V gene TRBV7-9 combines with J gene TRBJ2-7; TRBD2 might be the D (5 bases). The CDR3 sequence is 14 residues long. V was clipped by 4 bases and J by 4 bases, with 14 bases between them. In germline, CDR1 is SEHNR, CDR2 FQNEAQ (reference sequence). The chain's CDR3 is CASSSSWESYEQYV. The CDR3 nucleotides read TGTGCCAGCAGCTCTAGTTGGGAGAGTTACGAGCAGTACGTC.

The chain links TRBV6-2 or TRBV6-3 to TRBJ1-1; D is undetermined. V lost 2 bases and J 4 bases, leaving 8 bases between the germline ends. Looked up from germline, CDR1 is MNHEY and CDR2 is SVGEGT. The CDR3 is made up of 13 amino acids. The CDR3 loop is CASSYKPLTEAFF. CDR3 in DNA: TGTGCCAGCAGTTACAAGCCGCTCACTGAAGCTTTCTTT.

The chain joins TRBV7-9 to TRBJ2-2; D may be TRBD1 or TRBD2 (6 bases each). Germline CDR1 SEHNR, CDR2 FQNEAQ (reference sequence). The CDR3 spans 15 residues. V lost 5 bases, J lost 3 bases, and 13 bases lay in between. CDR3 DNA sequence: TGTGCCAGCAGCCCGGAGGGGGTCTACACCGGGGAGCTGTTTTTT. It specifies CASSPEGVYTGELFF.

This chain links TRBV27 with TRBJ2-3; perhaps D is TRBD1 or TRBD2 (5 bases each). Germline lookup yields CDR1 MNHEY and CDR2 SMNVEV (reference sequence). This CDR3 spans 15 amino acids. The ends were cut back, 7 bases at V and 0 bases at J, with 14 bases in the middle. In DNA form, the CDR3 reads TGTGCCAGCAACCTCGGGACCCTTAGCACAGATACGCAGTATTTT. This sequence encodes CASNLGTLSTDTQYF.

This chain links TRBV15 with TRBJ1-3, with D perhaps matching TRBD1 (5 bases). In germline, CDR1 is LNHNV, CDR2 YYDKDF (reference sequence). Between the trimmed V and J ends, which lost 6 bases and 4 bases, there was a span of 28 bases. The CDR3 runs to 19 residues. In nucleotides, the CDR3 is TGTGCCACCAGGTCAACCATGCTTAGGGACCGCGAATCCGGAAACACCATATATTTT. Its protein product is CATRSTMLRDRESGNTIYF.

Here the CDR3 reads CASSWGGGDNEQFF. The CDR3 DNA follows: TGTGCCAGCAGTTGGGGGGGGGGGGACAATGAGCAGTTCTTC. The J gene is TRBJ2-1, the V gene TRBV6-5, with 7 bases matching TRBD2. CDR3 size: 14 residues. V dropped 4 bases and J dropped 5; count of bases not matched to a gene: 5. CDR1 and CDR2 (germline): MNHEY, SVGAGI.

This clonotype was seen a few times. The rearrangement links TRBV2 to TRBJ2-1; TRBD2 matches 7 bases. The V gene's germline CDR1 is SNHLY and CDR2 FYNNEI. The CDR3 is 16 amino acids. Trimming cost V 1 base and J 4 bases; bases outside gene matches: 7. CDR3 region: CASSEDGGGLYNEQFF. CDR3 DNA: TGTGCCAGCAGTGAAGACGGCGGGGGACTATACAATGAGCAGTTCTTC.

This chain uses TRBV12-3 or TRBV12-4 with TRBJ2-3, with D possibly being TRBD1 (7 bases). This CDR3 comprises 23 residues. The V gene lost 4 bases and the J gene lost 0 bases, with 35 bases spanning the gap. The CDR3 spells CASSSPKEGALELYRPSTDTQYF. The DNA of the CDR3 is TGTGCCAGCAGTTCCCCCAAGGAGGGGGCACTTGAATTATACCGCCCTAGCACAGATACGCAGTATTTT.

This clonotype turned up a few times. The gene calls are TRBV7-2 and TRBJ2-2; 11 nucleotides match TRBD2. The CDR3 is made up of 16 amino acids. The germline gives CDR1 SGHTA, CDR2 FQGNSA. V trimming: 5 bases; J trimming: 5 bases; junction bases outside the gene matches: 7. The CDR3 sequence: CASSPFSGGGTGELFF. In nucleotides, the CDR3 is TGTGCCAGCAGCCCCTTTAGCGGGGGGGGTACCGGGGAGCTGTTTTTT.

The chain is built from TRBV10-3 and TRBJ2-1; D remains unclear. V lost 4 bases, J lost 8 bases, and 9 bases lay in between. The CDR3 has 12 amino acids. The germline V gene has CDR1 ENHRY and CDR2 SYGVKD. As DNA, the CDR3 is TGTGCCATCAGTGGTAAGGTGGATGAGCAGTTCTTC. Amino acids: CAISGKVDEQFF.

This rearrangement joins TRBV29-1 to TRBJ2-3; TRBD2 matches at 10 bases. This CDR3 is 15 amino acids long. CDR1 SQVTM and CDR2 ANQGSEA come from the germline V gene. J was trimmed by 1 base and V by 5 bases; bases with no gene match: 6. CDR3 loop: CSVNERGGRTDTQYF. In nucleotides, the CDR3 is TGCAGCGTTAACGAGCGGGGGGGTCGCACAGATACGCAGTATTTT.

The genes are TRBV7-8 and TRBJ2-3; 9 nucleotides align to TRBD1. Germline V gene sequence: CDR1 SGHVS, CDR2 FQNEAQ. With 4 bases clipped from V and 1 base from J, the junction kept 6 bases outside the gene matches. The CDR3 runs 16 residues. The CDR3 DNA reads as TGTGCCAGCAGCTGGCGGAGGGACAGGGGCACAGATACGCAGTATTTT. Translating gives CASSWRRDRGTDTQYF.

This clonotype turned up a few times. The V gene is TRBV7-2, the J gene TRBJ1-1; tentative D call: TRBD1 (5 bases). The CDR3 runs 16 residues. Germline assignment: CDR1 SGHTA and CDR2 FQGNSA. The V and J ends lost 5 bases and 4 bases respectively, with 20 bases between them. The CDR3 sequence is CASSQAPLVGGTEAFF. The CDR3 nucleotides read TGTGCCAGCAGCCAGGCCCCCCTCGTTGGGGGCACTGAAGCTTTCTTT.

The chain employs TRBV28 and TRBJ2-7; TRBD1 is a possible D gene (5 bases). The CDR3 covers 14 residues. The germline CDR1 and CDR2 sequences are MDHEN and SYDVKM. Trimming removed 0 bases from V and 6 bases from J, with 12 bases in between. CDR3 residues: CASSLWADRGEQYV. CDR3 DNA: TGTGCCAGCAGTTTATGGGCCGACAGAGGCGAGCAGTACGTC.

The table lists this clonotype with a few counts. V usage is TRBV27 and J usage is TRBJ1-2, with no clear D. The V gene lost 9 bases and the J gene lost 5 bases, with 13 bases spanning the gap. Looked up from germline, CDR1 is MNHEY and CDR2 is SMNVEV (reference sequence). The CDR3 consists of 12 residues. In DNA, the CDR3 is TGTGCCAGTGGAAAAGTGGCGTATGGCTACACCTTC. Protein sequence: CASGKVAYGYTF.